This entry lists 10 T cell receptor beta chains sequenced from one sample in a study of blood T cell repertoires in COVID-19. Assay used: immunoSEQ multiplex PCR; TCRdb lists only in-frame clones, some missing. The sample lists 300,000 to 350,000 clones, about 90% seen once, with less than 3.5% in the top ten. Sequenced material: peripheral blood. Every receptor here comes from a woman younger than 35 who had recovered from COVID-19.

The chain couples TRBV7-2 to TRBJ2-3, with TRBD1 as a possible D gene (7 bases). There are 14 residues in the CDR3. The germline V and J ends were trimmed by 4 bases and 5 bases, with 13 bases remaining between them. CDR1 is SGHTA, CDR2 FQGNSA, per germline. The CDR3 coding sequence is TGTGCCAGCAGCTCTAGGGGGCGGGGAGATACGCAGTATTTT. Its protein is CASSSRGRGDTQYF.

This clone appeared a single time. The rearrangement uses TRBV7-2 and TRBJ2-5, with TRBD1 matching over 10 bases. CDR3 length: 15 amino acids. Per the germline V gene, CDR1 is SGHTA and CDR2 is FQGNSA. V was pared by 2 bases and J by 4 bases, with 4 bases of the junction left unmatched. CDR3 coding DNA: TGTGCCAGCAGCTTAATCAGGACAGGGGGAGAGACCCAGTACTTC. Its translation is CASSLIRTGGETQYF.

The rearrangement uses TRBV2 and TRBJ2-2, with 10 bases fitting TRBD2. The CDR3 length is 14 residues. Trimming cost V 3 bases and J 7 bases; bases outside gene matches: 2. Germline V gene data show CDR1 as SNHLY and CDR2 as FYNNEI. The CDR3 here is CASSEGLAIGELFF. In DNA form, the CDR3 reads TGTGCCAGCAGTGAGGGACTAGCGATCGGGGAGCTGTTTTTT.

This clone came up once. The chain uses TRBV7-2 and TRBJ2-5; 14 bases agree with TRBD2. From germline, CDR1 is SGHTA and CDR2 FQGNSA. Trimming cost V 4 bases and J 5 bases; bases outside gene matches: 6. The CDR3 extends over 16 amino acids. DNA for the CDR3: TGTGCCAGCAGCTCCCAGGGACTAGCGGGAGTGGAGACCCAGTACTTC. Translated: CASSSQGLAGVETQYF.

The V call is TRBV18, the J call TRBJ1-2; weak D call: TRBD1 (6 bases). The V and J ends lost 2 bases and 6 bases respectively, with 13 bases between them. The germline V gene has CDR1 KGHSH and CDR2 LQKENI. The CDR3 totals 14 residues. The CDR3 DNA sequence: TGTGCCAGCTCACCATTCCAGGGGCAAGATGGCTACACCTTC. This sequence encodes CASSPFQGQDGYTF.

CDR3 DNA: TGTGCCAGCAGCTCTCGTCTAGCGGGGCAAGAGACCCAGTACTTC. Its translation: CASSSRLAGQETQYF. The chain uses TRBV5-6 and TRBJ2-5, with 9 bases lining up with TRBD2. The length of the CDR3 is 15 residues. V was pared by 3 bases and J by 2 bases, with 5 bases of the junction left unmatched. Germline lookup yields CDR1 SGHDT and CDR2 YYEEEE.

V is TRBV19 and J is TRBJ1-2, with 10 positions matching TRBD1. This CDR3 spans 18 amino acids. V shed 4 bases and J 5 bases; nucleotides not matched to a gene: 16. The germline gives CDR1 LNHDA, CDR2 SQIVND (reference sequence). The CDR3 reads CASSTRGTGVGGLYGYTF. As DNA, the CDR3 is TGTGCCAGTAGTACTCGGGGGACAGGGGTCGGGGGTTTGTATGGCTACACCTTC.

This sequence joins TRBV7-7 and TRBJ1-5; the D gene is possibly TRBD1 (6 bases). Germline V gene sequence: CDR1 SSHAT, CDR2 FNYEAQ (reference sequence). The CDR3 covers 10 residues. The V and J ends lost 10 bases and 11 bases respectively, with 12 bases between them. The CDR3 spells CATGQMTQHF. Here the CDR3 DNA reads TGTGCCACAGGACAGATGACCCAGCATTTT.

The chain links TRBV2 to TRBJ2-7; TRBD2 matches 10 bases. The V and J ends lost 5 bases and 4 bases, in that order; junction bases with no gene match: 5. Germline assignment: CDR1 SNHLY and CDR2 FYNNEI. The CDR3 has 14 amino acids. Here the CDR3 DNA reads TGTGCCAGCAGTCTAGCGGGAGTTTCTTACGAGCAGTACGTC. Translated, it gives CASSLAGVSYEQYV.

The sample holds a few counts of this clone. V and J are TRBV27 and TRBJ1-2, with D hard to call. The V gene's germline CDR1 is MNHEY and CDR2 SMNVEV (reference sequence). The CDR3 loop spans 13 amino acids. V lost 6 bases to trimming and J lost 4 bases, with 12 bases between them. CDR3 nucleotide sequence: TGTGCCAGCAGCCCCACAGATCCCTATGGCTACACCTTC. Amino acid sequence: CASSPTDPYGYTF.